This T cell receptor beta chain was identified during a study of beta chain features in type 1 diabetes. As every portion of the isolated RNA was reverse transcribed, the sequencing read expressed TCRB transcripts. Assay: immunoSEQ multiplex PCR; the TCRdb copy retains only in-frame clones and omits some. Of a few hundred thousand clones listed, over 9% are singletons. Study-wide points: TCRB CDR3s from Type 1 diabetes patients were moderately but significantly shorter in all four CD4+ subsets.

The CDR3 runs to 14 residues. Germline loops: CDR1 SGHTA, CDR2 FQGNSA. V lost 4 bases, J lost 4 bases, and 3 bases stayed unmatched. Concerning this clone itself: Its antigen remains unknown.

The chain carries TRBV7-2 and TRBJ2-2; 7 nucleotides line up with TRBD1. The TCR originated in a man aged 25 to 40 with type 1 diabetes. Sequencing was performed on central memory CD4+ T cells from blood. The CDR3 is CASSWDSSTGELFF. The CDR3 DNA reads TGTGCCAGCAGCTGGGACAGTAGCACCGGGGAGCTGTTTTTT.